These T cell receptor beta chains were read from a single sample in a study of cytotoxic CD8 clonotypes in ibrutinib-treated CLL. TCRdb's table, derived via immunoSEQ multiplex PCR, lists solely in-frame clones and lacks some. This sample carries some 300,000 clones, 70% to 80% of them seen once, and the ten largest clones take over 5.5%. This specimen consisted of PBMCs, obtained before ibrutinib treatment. All receptors come from a human donor with chronic lymphocytic leukemia. Each CDR3 is given with its conserved first and last residue. D genes are given only for firm matches. The size field is filled for only some rows; it gives once, few, many or a size class.

j_call v_call d_call clone_size cdr3_aa cdr3_nt
TRBJ1-2 TRBV28 . . CASSLQGANYGYTF TGTGCCAGCAGTTTACAGGGAGCTAACTATGGCTACACCTTC
TRBJ2-1 TRBV29-1 TRBD2 . CSRTSGRRNEQFF TGCAGCCGAACTAGCGGGAGGCGCAATGAGCAGTTCTTC
TRBJ2-1 TRBV9 TRBD2 . CASSAPKVAGGSYNEQFF TGTGCCAGCAGCGCCCCTAAGGTAGCGGGAGGGTCCTACAATGAGCAGTTCTTC
TRBJ1-1 TRBV9 . . CASSVSGTAAGEAFF TGTGCCAGCAGCGTATCAGGGACGGCAGCTGGTGAAGCTTTCTTT
TRBJ2-6 TRBV11-3 . . CASSLGSGGANGANVLTF TGTGCCAGCAGCTTAGGCTCAGGAGGGGCAAACGGGGCCAACGTCCTGACTTTC
TRBJ1-1 TRBV6-1 . . CASRQHGDSGTEAFF TGTGCCAGCAGACAACATGGGGATTCGGGCACTGAAGCTTTCTTT
TRBJ2-2 TRBV6-5 . . CASNQRSNTGELFF TGTGCCAGCAATCAAAGATCGAACACCGGGGAGCTGTTTTTT
TRBJ1-2 TRBV7-8 . . CASSIGTGYGYTF TGTGCCAGCAGCATAGGGACGGGCTATGGCTACACCTTC
TRBJ2-5 TRBV5-1 TRBD1 . CASSGYRGRGETQYF TGCGCCAGCAGCGGTTACAGGGGGCGTGGAGAGACCCAGTACTTC
TRBJ2-5 TRBV25-1 . . CASSELSGQSKETQYF TGTGCCAGCAGTGAATTGTCAGGACAGAGTAAAGAGACCCAGTACTTC
TRBJ2-5 TRBV28 . few CATTPFPGQPQETQYF TGTGCCACCACTCCCTTCCCGGGACAACCACAAGAGACCCAGTACTTC
TRBJ1-3 TRBV9 . few CASSYDNSGNTIYF TGTGCCAGCAGCTACGACAACTCTGGAAACACCATATATTTT
TRBJ2-5 TRBV5-5 . . CASSLARRETQYF TGTGCCAGCAGCTTGGCCAGGAGAGAGACCCAGTACTTC
TRBJ2-2 TRBV6-5 . . CASSSRTGELFF TGTGCCAGCAGCTCCCGCACCGGGGAGCTGTTTTTT
TRBJ2-1 TRBV28 TRBD1 few CASSSPGGARDEQFF TGTGCCAGCAGCAGTCCAGGGGGCGCGAGGGATGAGCAGTTCTTC
TRBJ2-4 TRBV2 TRBD2 . CASRGLAGKNIQYF TGTGCCAGCCGGGGACTAGCGGGCAAAAACATTCAGTACTTC
TRBJ1-3 TRBV4-2 . . CASSPRVVSGNTIYF TGTGCCAGCAGCCCGCGGGTCGTCTCTGGAAACACCATATATTTT
TRBJ1-1 TRBV28 TRBD1 . CASSLSQGAGDTEAFF TGTGCCAGCAGTTTATCGCAGGGGGCCGGTGACACTGAAGCTTTCTTT